This T cell receptor beta chain came from a study of blood T cell repertoires in COVID-19. Study in general: COVID-19 samples from acute and convalescent phases originated in the United States, Italy and Spain.

As handled by the study authors: Researchers report that nucleated cell counts were estimated from reference gene primer amplification. Method: immunoSEQ multiplex PCR; TCRdb's copy keeps in-frame clones and lacks some. V and J calls plus clone size are reproduced from that table; the DNA served to infer D and trimming. Here the sample spans about 70,000 clones, 70% to 80% being singletons. This CDR3 region has 13 residues. V was pared by 0 bases and J by 7 bases, with 9 bases between. CDR1 and CDR2 (germline): LNHNV, YYDKDF (reference sequence). The table lists this clone with many counts. The genes are TRBV15 and TRBJ1-1; D might be TRBD1 (5 bases). Sequencing was carried out using peripheral blood. The receptor comes from a human donor in a cohort sampled during active COVID-19. CDR3 in amino acids: CATSREGVREAFF. CDR3 coding DNA: TGTGCCACCAGCAGAGAAGGGGTGCGTGAAGCTTTCTTT.